This T cell receptor beta chain originates from a study of T cell responses to AZD1222 COVID-19 vaccine. The length of the CDR3 is 12 residues. Judged by abundance, this clone is medium-sized. The assay was immunoSEQ multiplex PCR, and TCRdb's table has in-frame clones only and misses some. This sample has approximately 160,000 clones, with around 89% found just once. The sample consisted of peripheral blood, taken on day 0 of MenACWY control vaccination. The receptor comes from an adult in good health. The rearrangement links TRBV12-1 to TRBJ1-1. TRBV12-1 is flagged as a pseudogene. In DNA form, the CDR3 reads TGTGCCAGCAGCTTTAATGGGGAACAAGCTTTCTTT. Its translation: CASSFNGEQAFF.